This TCR beta chain was identified during a study of T cell changes during pregnancy in multiple sclerosis. Germline V CDR1 and CDR2: SGHNT, YYREEE (reference sequence). The J segment lost 7 bases and the V segment lost 4 bases, leaving 13 bases of the junction unmatched. This CDR3 is 16 amino acids long. Using immunoSEQ multiplex PCR, the repertoire was profiled, and TCRdb retains in-frame clones only, with some absent. The profile covers around 40,000 clones, with 89% appearing a single time and around 1.2% taken by the ten largest. The sequence was obtained from a female donor with multiple sclerosis, enrolled in a pregnancy study. The V call is TRBV5-4, the J call TRBJ2-5, with 10 nucleotides matching TRBD2. The sequences come from CD4+ T cells from peripheral blood mononuclear cells, collected in the first trimester of pregnancy. CDR3 nucleotides: TGTGCCAGCAGCCCAACCGGGACTAGCGCCAGGGGGACCCAGTACTTC. This encodes CASSPTGTSARGTQYF. Full variable domain (missing parts from reference TRBV5-4 and TRBJ2-5): ETGVTQSPTHLIKTRGQQVTLRCSSQSGHNTVSWYQQALGQGPQFIFQYYREEENGRGNFPPRFSGLQFPNYSSELNVNALELDDSALYLCASSPTGTSARGTQYFGPGTRLLVL.